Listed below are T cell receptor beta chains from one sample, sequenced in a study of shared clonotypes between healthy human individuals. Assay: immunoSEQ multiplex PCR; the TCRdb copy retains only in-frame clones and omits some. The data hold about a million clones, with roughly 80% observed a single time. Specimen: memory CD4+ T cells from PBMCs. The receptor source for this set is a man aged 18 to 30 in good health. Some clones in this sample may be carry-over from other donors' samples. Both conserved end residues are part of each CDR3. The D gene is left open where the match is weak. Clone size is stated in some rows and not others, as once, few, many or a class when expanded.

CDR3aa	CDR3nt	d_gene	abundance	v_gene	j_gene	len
CASSFSGGETQYF	TGTGCCAGCAGCTTTTCCGGGGGAGAGACCCAGTACTTC	.	.	TRBV11-2	TRBJ2-5	13
CASSLKANTEAFF	TGCGCCAGCAGCTTGAAAGCGAACACTGAAGCTTTCTTT	.	.	TRBV5-1	TRBJ1-1	13
CASSEGLNYGYTF	TGTGCCAGCAGTGAGGGTCTTAACTATGGCTACACCTTC	.	.	TRBV6-1	TRBJ1-2	13
CSVWKDNYGYTF	TGCAGCGTTTGGAAGGACAACTATGGCTACACCTTC	.	.	TRBV29-1	TRBJ1-2	12
CASSPLQGLLNTEAFF	TGTGCCAGCTCACCACTTCAGGGCTTATTGAACACTGAAGCTTTCTTT	.	few	TRBV18	TRBJ1-1	16
CASSDVGNQPQHF	TGTGCCAGCAGTGACGTGGGCAATCAGCCCCAGCATTTT	.	.	TRBV2	TRBJ1-5	13
CASSLYPRETQYF	TGTGCCAGCAGTTTATACCCTAGAGAGACCCAGTACTTC	.	.	TRBV27	TRBJ2-5	13
CASSEPTLTLAGVYNEQFF	TGTGCCAGCAGTGAACCCACCCTGACACTAGCGGGAGTGTACAATGAGCAGTTCTTC	TRBD2	.	TRBV6-1	TRBJ2-1	19
CASSLYGTAALDEQYF	TGCGCCAGCAGCTTGTATGGGACGGCTGCCTTGGACGAGCAGTACTTC	.	.	TRBV5-1	TRBJ2-7	16
CASSLGTAGSYEQYF	TGCGCCAGCAGCTTGGGAACGGCGGGGAGTTACGAGCAGTACTTC	.	once	TRBV5-1	TRBJ2-7	15
CASSPGGPDTQYF	TGTGCCAGCAGTCCAGGAGGGCCGGATACGCAGTATTTT	.	few	TRBV28	TRBJ2-3	13
CASSLAQGFEQYF	TGTGCCAGCAGCTTGGCGCAGGGGTTCGAGCAGTACTTC	.	.	TRBV11-3	TRBJ2-7	13
CASSAQGTGELFF	TGCGCCAGCAGTGCGCAGGGTACCGGGGAGCTGTTTTTT	.	many	TRBV10-2	TRBJ2-2	13
CASSDNNNSPLHF	TGTGCCAGCAGTGACAACAATAATTCACCCCTCCACTTT	.	.	TRBV2	TRBJ1-6	13
CASGSLGAYGYTF	TGTGCCAGCGGAAGCCTGGGGGCCTATGGCTACACCTTC	.	.	TRBV6-5	TRBJ1-2	13
CASSLEPDVNTEAFF	TGTGCCAGCAGCTTAGAACCAGATGTGAACACTGAAGCTTTCTTT	.	few	TRBV11-2	TRBJ1-1	15
CAISVGENYGYTF	TGTGCCATCAGTGTGGGAGAGAACTATGGCTACACCTTC	.	.	TRBV10-3	TRBJ1-2	13
CASSWGTDTQYF	TGTGCCAGCAGTTGGGGCACAGATACGCAGTATTTT	.	.	TRBV2	TRBJ2-3	12
CASTLGRGYNEQFF	TGTGCCAGCACACTAGGACGGGGCTACAATGAGCAGTTCTTC	.	.	TRBV28	TRBJ2-1	14
CASRVSGANVLTF	TGTGCCAGCAGGGTCTCTGGGGCCAACGTCCTGACTTTC	.	once	TRBV27	TRBJ2-6	13
CASRLDRGTEAFF	TGTGCCAGCAGACTGGACAGGGGCACTGAAGCTTTCTTT	TRBD1	few	TRBV6-5	TRBJ1-1	13
CASSPTYDGYGYTF	TGTGCCAGCAGCCCGACCTATGACGGGTATGGCTACACCTTC	.	.	TRBV7-2	TRBJ1-2	14
CASSQQGRNSYEQYF	TGTGCCAGCAGCCAACAGGGGCGAAACTCCTACGAGCAGTACTTC	.	.	TRBV4-2	TRBJ2-7	15
CASSHSAGVGTGELFF	TGTGCCAGCAGCCATTCAGCGGGAGTTGGGACCGGGGAGCTGTTTTTT	TRBD2	.	TRBV6-6	TRBJ2-2	16
CASGDSGRTYNEQFF	TGTGCCAGCGGGGATAGCGGGAGAACCTACAATGAGCAGTTCTTC	TRBD2	.	TRBV6-6	TRBJ2-1	15
CASTGQGFSGYTF	TGTGCCAGTACTGGACAGGGGTTTAGTGGCTACACCTTC	TRBD1	few	TRBV19	TRBJ1-2	13
CASSLDLRESDGELFF	TGTGCCAGCAGCTTAGATCTCCGGGAGTCAGACGGGGAGCTGTTTTTT	.	.	TRBV11-3	TRBJ2-2	16